The rows below give T cell receptor beta chains drawn from one sample of a study of blood T cells in healthy people across ages. TCRdb fed the 5' RACE reads into MiXCR, producing one record per CDR3 protein. The data contain about 640,000 distinct CDR3 sequences, approximately 30% of them seen just once; the ten biggest clones take up roughly 14%. The sequencing input was blood. The receptors derive from a woman older than 75 in good health. CDR3s include the opening cysteine and the closing phenylalanine or tryptophan.

v_gene,len,CDR3aa
TRBV5-5,14,CASSLGSAGNTQYF
TRBV15,16,CATSRNPGQGYNEQFF
TRBV6-1,13,CASSEGDRYEQYF
TRBV3-1,16,CASSHDYRDGGYEQYF
TRBV3-1,17,CASSQDVAGLNTGELFF
TRBV18,15,CASSPSGAANEKLFF
TRBV12-3/TRBV12-4,14,CASSSPVRTDTQYF
TRBV20-1,15,CSARPSGLSYNEQFF
TRBV6-1,14,CASSGSVFTGELFF
TRBV20-1,15,CSARLGGHGTGELFF
TRBV30,13,CAWRTGDSAPQHF
TRBV7-2,15,CASSTGTGQSQPQHF
TRBV18,16,CASTLKSDSKQETQYF
TRBV5-1,13,CASSGLKGDTQYF
TRBV7-8,15,CASSPNIWVNTEAFF
TRBV7-9,16,CASSRSSPGGAEKLFF
TRBV7-3,15,CASSLEGGVNTEAFF
TRBV2,14,CASSGRTENQPQHF
TRBV27,14,CASSTKPGGYEQYF
TRBV27,16,CASSSLLAGRGETQYF
TRBV3-1,14,CASSPPGRYTEAFF
TRBV21-1,17,CASSKERAAQGTDTQYF
TRBV7-3,14,CASSFGGLYNEQFF
TRBV6-2/TRBV6-3,15,CASLGGTVDSYEQYF
TRBV7-9,14,CASSLTRAGDTQYF
TRBV20-1,16,CSADRLAGGSYNEQYF
TRBV5-1,14,CASSLKGRGTEAFF
TRBV7-2,15,CASSGMIAGGREQFF
TRBV28,18,CASSPGRGTVSGANVLTF
TRBV4-3,13,CASSQAPLTKLFF
TRBV2,15,CASTWAGGPYNEQFF
TRBV6-5,14,CASSYNGEGTEAFF
TRBV10-2,13,CASSEKHRGRAFF
TRBV5-1,14,CASSLGGSNYGYTF
TRBV10-3,13,CAIRGHFGEKLFF
TRBV18,14,CASSGLQGSYEQYF
TRBV7-9,17,CASSFPRDRPGWETQYF
TRBV10-3,14,CAISERQGAHEQFF
TRBV28,12,CASGGLGREQYF
TRBV6-2/TRBV6-3,18,CASSYPGVAGALSGEQFF
TRBV28,13,CASSLGWGLGYTF
TRBV7-8,14,CASSPRTSAYEQYF
TRBV11-2,14,CASSASGGKGTQYF